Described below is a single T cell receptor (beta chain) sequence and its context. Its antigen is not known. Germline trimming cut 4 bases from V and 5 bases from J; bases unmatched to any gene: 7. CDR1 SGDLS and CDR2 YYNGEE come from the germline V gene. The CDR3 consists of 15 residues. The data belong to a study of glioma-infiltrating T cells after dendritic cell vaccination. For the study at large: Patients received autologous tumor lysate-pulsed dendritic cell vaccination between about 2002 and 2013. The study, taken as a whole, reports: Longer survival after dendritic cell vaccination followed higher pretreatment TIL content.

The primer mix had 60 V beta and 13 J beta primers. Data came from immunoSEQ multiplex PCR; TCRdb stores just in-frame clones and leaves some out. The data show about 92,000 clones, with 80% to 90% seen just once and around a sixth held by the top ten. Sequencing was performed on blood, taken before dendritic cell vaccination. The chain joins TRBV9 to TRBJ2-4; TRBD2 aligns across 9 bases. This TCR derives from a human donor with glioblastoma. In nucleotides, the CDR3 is TGTGCCAGCAGCTCTAGCGGGGTGGGGGAAAACATTCAGTACTTC. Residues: CASSSSGVGENIQYF.